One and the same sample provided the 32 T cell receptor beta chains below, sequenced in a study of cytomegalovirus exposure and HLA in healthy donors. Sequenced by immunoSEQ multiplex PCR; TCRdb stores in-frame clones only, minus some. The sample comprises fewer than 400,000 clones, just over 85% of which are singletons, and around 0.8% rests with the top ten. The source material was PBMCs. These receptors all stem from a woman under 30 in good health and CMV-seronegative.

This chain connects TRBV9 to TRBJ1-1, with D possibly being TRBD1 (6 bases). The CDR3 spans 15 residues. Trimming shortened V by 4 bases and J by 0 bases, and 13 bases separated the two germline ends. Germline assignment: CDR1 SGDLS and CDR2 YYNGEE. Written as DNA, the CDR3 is TGTGCCAGCAGCCCGAGGGGGGGGCTGAACACTGAAGCTTTCTTT. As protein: CASSPRGGLNTEAFF.

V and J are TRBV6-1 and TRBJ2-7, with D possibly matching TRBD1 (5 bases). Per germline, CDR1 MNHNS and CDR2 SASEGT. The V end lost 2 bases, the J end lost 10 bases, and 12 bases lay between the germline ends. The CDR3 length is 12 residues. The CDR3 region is CASSETGPFQYF. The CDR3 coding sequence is TGTGCCAGCAGTGAAACAGGACCCTTTCAGTACTTC.

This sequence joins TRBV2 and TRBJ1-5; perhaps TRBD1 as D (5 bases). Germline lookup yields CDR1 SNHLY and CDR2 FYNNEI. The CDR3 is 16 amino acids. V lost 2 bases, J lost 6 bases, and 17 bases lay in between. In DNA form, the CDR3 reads TGTGCCAGCAGTGAACCCCCGCAGGGTATAGTTCAGCCCCAGCATTTT. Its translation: CASSEPPQGIVQPQHF.

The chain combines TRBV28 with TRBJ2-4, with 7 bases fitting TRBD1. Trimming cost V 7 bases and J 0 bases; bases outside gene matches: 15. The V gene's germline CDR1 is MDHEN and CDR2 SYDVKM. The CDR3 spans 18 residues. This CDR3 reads CASTTDRFYTLAKNIQYF. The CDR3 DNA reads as TGTGCCAGCACCACGGACAGGTTTTACACGCTAGCCAAAAACATTCAGTACTTC.

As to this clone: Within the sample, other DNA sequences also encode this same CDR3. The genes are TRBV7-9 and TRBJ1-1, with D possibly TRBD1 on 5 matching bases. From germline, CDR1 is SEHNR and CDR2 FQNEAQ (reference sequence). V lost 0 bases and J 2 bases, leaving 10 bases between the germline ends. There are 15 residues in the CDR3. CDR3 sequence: CASSLAGGSNTEAFF. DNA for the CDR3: TGTGCCAGCAGCTTAGCCGGGGGTTCTAACACTGAAGCTTTCTTT.

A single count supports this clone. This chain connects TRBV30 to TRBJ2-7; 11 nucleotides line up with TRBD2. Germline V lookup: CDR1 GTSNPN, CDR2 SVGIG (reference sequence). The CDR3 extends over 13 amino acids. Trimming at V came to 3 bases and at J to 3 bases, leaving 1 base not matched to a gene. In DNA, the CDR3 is TGTGCCTGGAGAACTAGCGGGAGCTACGAGCAGTACTTC. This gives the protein CAWRTSGSYEQYF.

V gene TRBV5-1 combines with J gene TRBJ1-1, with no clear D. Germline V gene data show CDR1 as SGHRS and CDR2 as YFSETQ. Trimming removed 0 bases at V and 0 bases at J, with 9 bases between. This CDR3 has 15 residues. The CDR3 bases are TGCGCCAGCAGCTTGGACCGGACTCTGAACACTGAAGCTTTCTTT. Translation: CASSLDRTLNTEAFF.

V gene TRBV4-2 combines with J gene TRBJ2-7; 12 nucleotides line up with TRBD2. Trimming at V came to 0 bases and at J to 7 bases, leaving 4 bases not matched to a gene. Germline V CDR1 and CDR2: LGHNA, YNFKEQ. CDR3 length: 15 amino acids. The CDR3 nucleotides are TGTGCCAGCAGCCAAGAGACTAGCGGGAGTCGAGAGCAGTACTTC. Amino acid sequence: CASSQETSGSREQYF.

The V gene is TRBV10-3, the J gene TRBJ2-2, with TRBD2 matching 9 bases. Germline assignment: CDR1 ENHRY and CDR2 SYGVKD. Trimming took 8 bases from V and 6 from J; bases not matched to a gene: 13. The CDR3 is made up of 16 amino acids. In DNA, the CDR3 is TGTGCCATCCCAGGTGGGGCGGGAGGGCCCCCCGGGGAGCTGTTTTTT. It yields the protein CAIPGGAGGPPGELFF.

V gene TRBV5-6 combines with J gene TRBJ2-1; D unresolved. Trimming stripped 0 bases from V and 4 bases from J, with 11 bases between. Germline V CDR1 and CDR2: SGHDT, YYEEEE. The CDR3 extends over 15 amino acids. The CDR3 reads CASSLGLDGYNEQFF. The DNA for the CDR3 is TGTGCCAGCAGCTTGGGCCTTGACGGGTACAATGAGCAGTTCTTC.

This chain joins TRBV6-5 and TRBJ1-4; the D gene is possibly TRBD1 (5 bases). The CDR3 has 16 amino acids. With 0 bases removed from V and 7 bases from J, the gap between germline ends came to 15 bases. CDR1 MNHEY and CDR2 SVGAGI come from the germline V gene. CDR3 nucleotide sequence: TGTGCCAGCAGTTACTCTGGACACGCGGGGACTGAAAAACTGTTTTTT. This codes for CASSYSGHAGTEKLFF.

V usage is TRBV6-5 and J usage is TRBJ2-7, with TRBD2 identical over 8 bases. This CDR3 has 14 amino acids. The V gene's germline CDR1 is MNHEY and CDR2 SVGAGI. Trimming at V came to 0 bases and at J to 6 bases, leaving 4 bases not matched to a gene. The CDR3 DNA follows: TGTGCCAGCAGTTACTCTTACGGGGGGGGCGAGCAGTACTTC. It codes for CASSYSYGGGEQYF.

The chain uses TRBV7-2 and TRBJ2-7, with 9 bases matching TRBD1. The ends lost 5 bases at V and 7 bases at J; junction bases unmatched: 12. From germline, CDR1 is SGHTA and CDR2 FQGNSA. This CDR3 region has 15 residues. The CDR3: CASSRGGTGKSEQYF. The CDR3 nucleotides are TGTGCCAGCAGCCGGGGCGGGACAGGGAAGTCGGAGCAGTACTTC. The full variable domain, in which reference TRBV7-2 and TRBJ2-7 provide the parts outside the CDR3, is GAGVSQSPSNKVTEKGKDVELRCDPISGHTALYWYRQSLGQGLEFLIYFQGNSAPDKSGLPSDRFSAERTGGSVSTLTIQRTQQEDSAVYLCASSRGGTGKSEQYFGPGTRLTVT.

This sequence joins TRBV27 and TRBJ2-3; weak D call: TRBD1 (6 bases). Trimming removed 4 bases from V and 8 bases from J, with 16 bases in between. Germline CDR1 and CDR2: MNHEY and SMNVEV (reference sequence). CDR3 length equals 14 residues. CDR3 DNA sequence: TGTGCCAGCAGTTCCGGGACAACCTTGGGTACGCAGTATTTT. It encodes CASSSGTTLGTQYF.

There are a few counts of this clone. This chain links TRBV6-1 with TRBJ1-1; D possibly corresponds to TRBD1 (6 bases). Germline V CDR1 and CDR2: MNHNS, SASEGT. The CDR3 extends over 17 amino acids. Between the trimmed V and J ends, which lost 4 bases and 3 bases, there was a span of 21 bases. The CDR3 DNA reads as TGTGCCAGCAGTGCTCGCGCTATCGGGGGGCAGTACACTGAAGCTTTCTTT. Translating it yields CASSARAIGGQYTEAFF.

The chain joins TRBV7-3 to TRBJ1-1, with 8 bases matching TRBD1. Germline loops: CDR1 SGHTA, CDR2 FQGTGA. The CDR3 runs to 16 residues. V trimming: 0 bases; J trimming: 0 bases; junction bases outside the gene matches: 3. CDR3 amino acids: CASSLTGQGLNTEAFF. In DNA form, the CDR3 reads TGTGCCAGCAGCTTAACAGGACAGGGTCTGAACACTGAAGCTTTCTTT.

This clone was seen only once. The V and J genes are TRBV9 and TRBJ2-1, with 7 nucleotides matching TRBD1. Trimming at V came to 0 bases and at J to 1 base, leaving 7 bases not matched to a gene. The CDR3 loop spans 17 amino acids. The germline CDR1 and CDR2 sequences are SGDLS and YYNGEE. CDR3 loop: CASSVVGQATSYNEQFF. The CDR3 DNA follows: TGTGCCAGCAGCGTAGTAGGACAGGCGACTTCCTACAATGAGCAGTTCTTC.

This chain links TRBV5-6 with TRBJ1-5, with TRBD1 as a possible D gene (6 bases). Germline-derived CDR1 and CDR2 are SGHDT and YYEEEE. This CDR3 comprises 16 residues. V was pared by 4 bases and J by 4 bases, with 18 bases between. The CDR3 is CASSVALGQTNQPQHF. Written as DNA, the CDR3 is TGTGCCAGCAGCGTGGCCCTTGGACAGACGAATCAGCCCCAGCATTTT.

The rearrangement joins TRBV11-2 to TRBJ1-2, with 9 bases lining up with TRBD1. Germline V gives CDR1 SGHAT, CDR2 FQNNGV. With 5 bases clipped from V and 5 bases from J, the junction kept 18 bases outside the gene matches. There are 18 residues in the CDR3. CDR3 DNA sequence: TGTGCCAGCAGCATAGGGGGACAGGGAACAGAAGCACTATATGGCTACACCTTC. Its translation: CASSIGGQGTEALYGYTF.

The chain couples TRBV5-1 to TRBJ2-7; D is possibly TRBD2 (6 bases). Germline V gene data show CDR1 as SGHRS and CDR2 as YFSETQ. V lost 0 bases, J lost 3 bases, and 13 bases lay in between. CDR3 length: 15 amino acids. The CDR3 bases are TGCGCCAGCAGCTTGGGATTAGCGGACAACTACGAGCAGTACTTC. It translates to CASSLGLADNYEQYF.

The CDR3 region has the DNA TGTGCCAGCAGTGAAGCGCACAGGCGGGATACGCAGTATTTT. It encodes CASSEAHRRDTQYF. This sequence joins TRBV2 and TRBJ2-3; D is possibly TRBD1 (5 bases). Trimming removed 0 bases at V and 6 bases at J, with 10 bases between. The CDR3 length is 14 residues. The germline gives CDR1 SNHLY, CDR2 FYNNEI.

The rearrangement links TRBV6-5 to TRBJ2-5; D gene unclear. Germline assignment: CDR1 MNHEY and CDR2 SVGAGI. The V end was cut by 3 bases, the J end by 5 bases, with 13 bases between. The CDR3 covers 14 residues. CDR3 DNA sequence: TGTGCCAGCAGTTATTTGCCGTGGGCCGAGACCCAGTACTTC. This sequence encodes CASSYLPWAETQYF.

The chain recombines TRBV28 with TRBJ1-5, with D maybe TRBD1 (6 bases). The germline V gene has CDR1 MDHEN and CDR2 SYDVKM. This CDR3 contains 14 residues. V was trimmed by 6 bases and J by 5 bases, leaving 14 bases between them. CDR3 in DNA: TGTGCCAGCAGCACAGGGTTCCCCGATCAGCCCCAGCATTTT. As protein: CASSTGFPDQPQHF.

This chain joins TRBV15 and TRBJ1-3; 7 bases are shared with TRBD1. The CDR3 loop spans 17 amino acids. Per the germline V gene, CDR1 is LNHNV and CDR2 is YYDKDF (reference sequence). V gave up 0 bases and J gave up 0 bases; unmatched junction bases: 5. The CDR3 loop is CATSRDRTGISGNTIYF. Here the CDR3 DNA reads TGTGCCACCAGCAGAGATAGGACAGGTATCTCTGGAAACACCATATATTTT.

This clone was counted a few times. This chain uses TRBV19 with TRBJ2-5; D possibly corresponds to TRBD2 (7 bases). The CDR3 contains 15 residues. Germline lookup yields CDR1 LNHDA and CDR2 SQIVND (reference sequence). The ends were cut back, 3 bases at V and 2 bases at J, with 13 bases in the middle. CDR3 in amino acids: CASSIHGGTQETQYF. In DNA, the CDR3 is TGTGCCAGTAGTATTCACGGGGGGACACAAGAGACCCAGTACTTC. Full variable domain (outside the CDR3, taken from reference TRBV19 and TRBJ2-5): DGGITQSPKYLFRKEGQNVTLSCEQNLNHDAMYWYRQDPGQGLRLIYYSQIVNDFQKGDIAEGYSVSREKKESFPLTVTSAQKNPTAFYLCASSIHGGTQETQYFGPGTRLLVL.

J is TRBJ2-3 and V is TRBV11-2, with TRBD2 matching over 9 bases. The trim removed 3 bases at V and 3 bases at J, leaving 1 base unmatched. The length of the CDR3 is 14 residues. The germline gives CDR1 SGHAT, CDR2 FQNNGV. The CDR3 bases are TGTGCCAGCAGCTTTAGCGGGAGAACAGATACGCAGTATTTT. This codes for CASSFSGRTDTQYF.

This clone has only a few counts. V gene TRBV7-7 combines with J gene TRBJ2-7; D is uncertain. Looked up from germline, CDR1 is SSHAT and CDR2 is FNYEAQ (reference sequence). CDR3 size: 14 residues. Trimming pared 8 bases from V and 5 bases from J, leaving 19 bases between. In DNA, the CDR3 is TGTGCCAGCGATTCCAAGGTCAGGCTCGACGAGCAGTACTTC. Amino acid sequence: CASDSKVRLDEQYF.

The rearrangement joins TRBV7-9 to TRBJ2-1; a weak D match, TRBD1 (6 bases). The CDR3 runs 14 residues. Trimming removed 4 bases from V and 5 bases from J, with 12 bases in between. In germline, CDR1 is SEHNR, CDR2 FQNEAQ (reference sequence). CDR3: CASSWTDRNNEQFF. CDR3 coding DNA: TGTGCCAGCAGCTGGACGGACAGAAACAATGAGCAGTTCTTC.

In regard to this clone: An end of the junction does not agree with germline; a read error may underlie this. This CDR3 is CASSEGPGIPEGPHF. The DNA of the CDR3 is TGTGCCAGCAGCGAGGGGCCAGGGATCCCGGAGGGCCCGCATTTT. The rearrangement joins TRBV2 to TRBJ2-3, with D perhaps TRBD2 (6 bases). The CDR3 runs to 15 residues. CDR1 SNHLY and CDR2 FYNNEI come from the germline V gene.

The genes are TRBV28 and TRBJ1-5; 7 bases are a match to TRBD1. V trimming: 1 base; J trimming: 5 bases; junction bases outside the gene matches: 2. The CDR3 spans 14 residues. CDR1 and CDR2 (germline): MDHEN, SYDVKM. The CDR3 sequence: CASSLSQGDQPQHF. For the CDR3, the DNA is TGTGCCAGCAGTTTATCTCAGGGGGATCAGCCCCAGCATTTT.

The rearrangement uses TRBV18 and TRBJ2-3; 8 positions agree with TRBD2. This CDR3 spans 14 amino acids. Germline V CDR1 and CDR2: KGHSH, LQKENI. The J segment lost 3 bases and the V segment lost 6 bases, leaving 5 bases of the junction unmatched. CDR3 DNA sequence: TGTGCCAGCTCGCCAGCGGGAGTGACAGATACGCAGTATTTT. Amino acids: CASSPAGVTDTQYF.

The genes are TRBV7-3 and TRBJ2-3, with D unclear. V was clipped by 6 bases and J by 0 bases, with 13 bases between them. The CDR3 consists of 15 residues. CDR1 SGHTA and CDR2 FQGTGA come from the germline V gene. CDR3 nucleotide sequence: TGTGCCAGCAGTGGTCAAGCGTCTAGCACAGATACGCAGTATTTT. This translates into CASSGQASSTDTQYF.